This TCR beta chain was sequenced in a study of T-cell reconstitution after alpha-beta-depleted transplantation in children. Library preparation (for TCRbeta) was performed with unique molecular identifiers. TCRdb recomputed calls from the PCR reads with MiXCR, one row per CDR3 protein. The table has some 490,000 distinct CDR3 sequences, about 12% seen once; the top ten hold roughly 5.4%. The sequencing here drew on PBMCs from the stem cell graft donor, taken from the stem cell graft. This clonotype originated in a human donor who donated a stem cell graft to a child with combined immunodeficiency.

The CDR3 sequence is CASSSPSGGLSYNEQFF. CDR3 DNA sequence: TGCGCCAGCAGCTCGCCAAGTGGGGGCCTCTCCTACAATGAGCAGTTCTTC. The gene calls are TRBV5-1 and TRBJ2-1; perhaps TRBD1 as D (6 bases). In germline, CDR1 is SGHRS, CDR2 YFSETQ. The CDR3 extends over 17 amino acids. V was clipped by 3 bases and J by 0 bases, with 16 bases between them. The variable domain in full, completed from reference TRBV5-1 and TRBJ2-1, reads KAGVTQTPRYLIKTRGQQVTLSCSPISGHRSVSWYQQTPGQGLQFLFEYFSETQRNKGNFPGRFSGRQFSNSRSEMNVSTLELGDSALYLCASSSPSGGLSYNEQFFGPGTRLTVL.